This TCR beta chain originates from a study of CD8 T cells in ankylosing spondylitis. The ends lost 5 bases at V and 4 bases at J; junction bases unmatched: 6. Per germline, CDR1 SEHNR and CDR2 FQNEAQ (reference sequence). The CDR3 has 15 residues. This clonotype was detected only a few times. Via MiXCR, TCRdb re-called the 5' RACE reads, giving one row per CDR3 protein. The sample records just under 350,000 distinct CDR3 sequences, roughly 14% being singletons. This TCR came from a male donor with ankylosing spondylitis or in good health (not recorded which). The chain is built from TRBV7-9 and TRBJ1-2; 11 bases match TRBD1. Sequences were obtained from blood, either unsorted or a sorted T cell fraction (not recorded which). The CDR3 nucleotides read TGTGCCAGCAGCAGGACAGGGGGCGAGGGCTATGGCTACACCTTC. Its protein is CASSRTGGEGYGYTF.